This TCR beta chain came from a study of long-term antiretroviral therapy in people with HIV. Whole-study results and caveats: ART-treated samples gained diversity yet remained below transplant donor controls.

Of note for this clone: Its antigen remains unidentified.

Survey level was the resolution at which the v3.0 immunoSEQ assay ran. The assay was immunoSEQ multiplex PCR, and TCRdb's table has in-frame clones only and misses some. This sample yields about 22,000 clones, of which 88% are seen a single time; around 6% belongs to the top ten. The specimen comprised unsorted PBMCs, sampled 0.6 years after starting antiretroviral therapy. The sequence was obtained from a man aged 60 to 75 with HIV.

The CDR3 DNA is TGTGCCAGCAGCCCCATCCTAGGTAGTGCAGATACGCAGTATTTT. Translation gives CASSPILGSADTQYF. This rearrangement joins TRBV7-2 to TRBJ2-3; no clear D. V lost 5 bases, J lost 4 bases, and 16 bases lay in between. CDR1 SGHTA and CDR2 FQGNSA come from the germline V gene. The CDR3 totals 15 residues.